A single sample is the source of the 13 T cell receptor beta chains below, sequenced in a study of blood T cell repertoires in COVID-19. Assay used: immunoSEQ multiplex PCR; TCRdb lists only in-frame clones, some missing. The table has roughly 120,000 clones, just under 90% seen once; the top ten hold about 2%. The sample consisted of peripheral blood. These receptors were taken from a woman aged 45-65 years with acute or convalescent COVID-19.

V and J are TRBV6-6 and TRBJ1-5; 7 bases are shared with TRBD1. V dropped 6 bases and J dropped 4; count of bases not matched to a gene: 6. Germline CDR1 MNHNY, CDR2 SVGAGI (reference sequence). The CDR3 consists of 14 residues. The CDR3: CASRLGTVNQPQHF. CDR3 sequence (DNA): TGTGCCAGCAGACTTGGGACAGTTAATCAGCCCCAGCATTTT.

Here the CDR3 DNA reads TGTGCCAGCAGCTTAGAGGGGACTGGAACTCACTACGAGCAGTACTTC. This sequence encodes CASSLEGTGTHYEQYF. The chain uses TRBV11-3 and TRBJ2-7; D is perhaps TRBD2 (6 bases). The V and J ends lost 0 bases and 3 bases respectively, with 15 bases between them. The germline CDR1 and CDR2 sequences are SGHNT and YENEEA. The CDR3 is 16 residues long.

Here the CDR3 reads CATAPGQLYNEQFF. CDR3 nucleotides: TGTGCCACCGCCCCGGGACAGCTCTACAATGAGCAGTTCTTC. The chain employs TRBV6-5 and TRBJ2-1; TRBD1 aligns across 7 bases. With 10 bases clipped from V and 3 bases from J, the junction kept 9 bases outside the gene matches. The V gene's germline CDR1 is MNHEY and CDR2 SVGAGI. The CDR3 contains 14 residues.

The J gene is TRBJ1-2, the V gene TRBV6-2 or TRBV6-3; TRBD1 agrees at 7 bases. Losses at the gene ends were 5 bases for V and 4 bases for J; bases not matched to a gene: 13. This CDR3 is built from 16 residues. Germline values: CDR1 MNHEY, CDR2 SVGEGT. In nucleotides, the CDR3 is TGTGCCAGCAGTGCGTCCGGGACAGCAAATTTCTATGGCTACACCTTC. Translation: CASSASGTANFYGYTF.

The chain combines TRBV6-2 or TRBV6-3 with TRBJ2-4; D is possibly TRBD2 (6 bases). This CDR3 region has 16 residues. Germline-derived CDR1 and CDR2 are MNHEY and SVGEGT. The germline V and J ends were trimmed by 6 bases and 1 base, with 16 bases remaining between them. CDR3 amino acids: CASSPIGGRAKNIQYF. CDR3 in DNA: TGTGCCAGCAGCCCAATTGGGGGGAGGGCCAAAAACATTCAGTACTTC.

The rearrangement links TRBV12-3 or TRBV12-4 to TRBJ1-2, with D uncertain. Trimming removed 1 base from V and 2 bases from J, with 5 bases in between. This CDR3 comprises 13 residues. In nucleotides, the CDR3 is TGTGCCAGCAGTTTAGGCCAGAACTATGGCTACACCTTC. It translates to CASSLGQNYGYTF.

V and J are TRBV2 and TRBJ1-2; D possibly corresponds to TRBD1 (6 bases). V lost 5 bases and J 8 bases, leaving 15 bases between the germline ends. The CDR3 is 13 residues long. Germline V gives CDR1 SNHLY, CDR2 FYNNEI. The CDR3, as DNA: TGTGCCAGCAGTCCCCTATCAGGGGTCGGCTACACCTTC. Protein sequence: CASSPLSGVGYTF.

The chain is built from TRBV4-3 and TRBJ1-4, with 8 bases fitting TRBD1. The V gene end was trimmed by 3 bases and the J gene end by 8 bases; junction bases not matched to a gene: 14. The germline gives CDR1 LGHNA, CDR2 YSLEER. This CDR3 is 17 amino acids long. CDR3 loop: CASSHAFGQGFNEKLFF. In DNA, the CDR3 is TGCGCCAGCAGCCACGCCTTCGGACAGGGTTTTAACGAAAAACTGTTTTTT.

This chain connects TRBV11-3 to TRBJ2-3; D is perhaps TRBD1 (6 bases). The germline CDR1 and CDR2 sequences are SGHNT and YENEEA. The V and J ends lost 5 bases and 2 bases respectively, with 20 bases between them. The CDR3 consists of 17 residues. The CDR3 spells CASSKTGVGVDTDTQYF. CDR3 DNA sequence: TGTGCCAGCAGCAAGACAGGCGTGGGGGTGGACACAGATACGCAGTATTTT. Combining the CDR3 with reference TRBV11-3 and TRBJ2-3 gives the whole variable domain EAGVVQSPRYKIIEKKQPVAFWCNPISGHNTLYWYLQNLGQGPELLIRYENEEAVDDSQLPKDRFSAERLKGVDSTLKIQPAELGDSAVYLCASSKTGVGVDTDTQYFGPGTRLTVL.

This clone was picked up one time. The CDR3 reads CAISASGHTDTQYF. The CDR3, as DNA: TGTGCCATCAGTGCTAGCGGCCACACAGATACGCAGTATTTT. The chain recombines TRBV10-3 with TRBJ2-3, with 7 bases that match TRBD2. J lost 2 bases, V lost 4 bases, and 3 bases had no gene match. Germline V gene data show CDR1 as ENHRY and CDR2 as SYGVKD. This CDR3 region has 14 residues.

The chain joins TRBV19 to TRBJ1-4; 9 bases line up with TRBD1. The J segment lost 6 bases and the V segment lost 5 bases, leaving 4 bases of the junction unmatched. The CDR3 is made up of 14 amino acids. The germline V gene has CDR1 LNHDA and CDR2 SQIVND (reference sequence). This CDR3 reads CASSSRDRDEKLFF. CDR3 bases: TGTGCCAGTAGTTCCCGGGACAGGGATGAAAAACTGTTTTTT.

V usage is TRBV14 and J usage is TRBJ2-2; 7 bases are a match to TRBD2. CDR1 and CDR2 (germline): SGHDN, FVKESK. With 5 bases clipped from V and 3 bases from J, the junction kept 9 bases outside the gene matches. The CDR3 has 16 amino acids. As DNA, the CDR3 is TGTGCCAGCAGCAAGAGAGAGGGAGGGGACACCGGGGAGCTGTTTTTT. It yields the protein CASSKREGGDTGELFF.

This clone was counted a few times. The chain's CDR3 is CSVARGTEAFF. The CDR3 DNA reads as TGCAGCGTTGCCAGGGGCACTGAAGCTTTCTTT. J is TRBJ1-1 and V is TRBV29-1, with D possibly being TRBD1 (6 bases). Trimming removed 4 bases at V and 4 bases at J, with 7 bases between. The CDR3 has 11 amino acids. In germline, CDR1 is SQVTM, CDR2 ANQGSEA.